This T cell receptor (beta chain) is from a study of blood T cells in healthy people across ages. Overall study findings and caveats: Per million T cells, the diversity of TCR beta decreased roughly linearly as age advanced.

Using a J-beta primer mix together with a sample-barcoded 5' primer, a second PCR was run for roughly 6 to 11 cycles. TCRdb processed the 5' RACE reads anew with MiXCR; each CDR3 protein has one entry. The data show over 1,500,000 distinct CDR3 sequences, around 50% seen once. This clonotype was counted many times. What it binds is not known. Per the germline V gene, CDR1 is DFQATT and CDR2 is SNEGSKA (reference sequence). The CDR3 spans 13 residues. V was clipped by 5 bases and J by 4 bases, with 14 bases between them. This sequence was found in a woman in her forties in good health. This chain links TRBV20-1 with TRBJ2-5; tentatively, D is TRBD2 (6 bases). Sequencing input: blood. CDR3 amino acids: CSAPRRETETQYF. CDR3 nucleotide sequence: TGCAGTGCTCCTCGCCGGGAGACAGAGACCCAGTACTTC.